Below are 24 T cell receptor beta chains sequenced from a single sample in a study of CD8 T cells in ankylosing spondylitis. From the 5' RACE reads, TCRdb called clonotypes with MiXCR, one entry per CDR3 protein. The table records roughly 130,000 distinct CDR3 sequences, approximately 8.4% of them present only once. The specimen was synovial fluid, either unsorted or a sorted T cell fraction (not recorded which). These receptors all stem from a male donor with ankylosing spondylitis.

This rearrangement joins TRBV20-1 to TRBJ2-7, with D unresolved. Trimming removed 7 bases from V and 0 bases from J, with 7 bases in between. The germline CDR1 and CDR2 sequences are DFQATT and SNEGSKA (reference sequence). The CDR3 spans 11 residues. Here the CDR3 reads CSVQNSYEQYF. CDR3 nucleotides: TGCAGTGTACAGAACTCCTACGAGCAGTACTTC.

This clonotype showed up many times. The chain uses TRBV20-1 and TRBJ2-7, with a weak D call TRBD2 (5 bases). V was trimmed by 2 bases and J by 0 bases, leaving 11 bases between them. This CDR3 contains 14 residues. Germline V gene data show CDR1 as DFQATT and CDR2 as SNEGSKA (reference sequence). CDR3 amino acids: CSARQTGSSYEQYF. The DNA of the CDR3 is TGCAGTGCTAGACAGACGGGAAGCTCCTACGAGCAGTACTTC.

This clonotype came up many times. J is TRBJ2-2 and V is TRBV12-3 or TRBV12-4; D unclear. The V end was cut by 5 bases, the J end by 0 bases, with 10 bases between. The CDR3 length is 15 residues. The CDR3 spells CASSPRPSNTGELFF. The DNA for the CDR3 is TGTGCCAGCAGTCCTAGGCCGTCGAACACCGGGGAGCTGTTTTTT.

This clonotype occurred many times. The rearrangement links TRBV5-1 to TRBJ1-2; no clear D. The CDR3 is 13 amino acids. Looked up from germline, CDR1 is SGHRS and CDR2 is YFSETQ. Trimming pared 2 bases from V and 3 bases from J, leaving 8 bases between. CDR3 DNA: TGCGCCAGCAGCTTTAGGTGGGACTATGGCTACACCTTC. This gives the protein CASSFRWDYGYTF.

This clonotype was detected a few times. This chain connects TRBV20-1 to TRBJ2-5; 7 bases are a match to TRBD1. Germline CDR1 is DFQATT and CDR2 is SNEGSKA (reference sequence). The CDR3 loop spans 15 amino acids. Trimming at V came to 1 base and at J to 1 base, leaving 6 bases not matched to a gene. CDR3 bases: TGCAGTGCTAGAGCTATGAGGGGGCCCCAAGAGACCCAGTACTTC. Protein: CSARAMRGPQETQYF.

This sequence joins TRBV7-2 and TRBJ1-2; D uncertain. V was pared by 3 bases and J by 6 bases, with 11 bases between. The germline V gene has CDR1 SGHTA and CDR2 FQGNSA. This CDR3 region has 13 residues. The CDR3: CASSFWATHGYTF. The DNA for the CDR3 is TGTGCCAGCAGCTTTTGGGCGACTCATGGCTACACCTTC.

This clonotype was counted at least ten times. The chain joins TRBV4-3 to TRBJ1-1, with TRBD1 as a possible D gene (5 bases). Trimming shortened V by 3 bases and J by 4 bases, and 9 bases separated the two germline ends. The CDR3 loop spans 13 amino acids. Germline V lookup: CDR1 LGHNA, CDR2 YSLEER. The CDR3 sequence: CASSHPDSTEAFF. For the CDR3, the DNA is TGCGCCAGCAGCCACCCCGACAGCACTGAAGCTTTCTTT.

The chain recombines TRBV11-2 with TRBJ2-1; 9 bases match TRBD2. Germline loops: CDR1 SGHAT, CDR2 FQNNGV. This CDR3 contains 19 residues. Unmatched junction bases numbered 13, after V lost 4 bases and J lost 0 bases. Here the CDR3 reads CASSSPRLAGTSSYNEQFF. The DNA of the CDR3 is TGTGCCAGCAGCTCCCCCCGTCTAGCGGGAACAAGCTCCTACAATGAGCAGTTCTTC.

This clonotype appeared a few times. The chain employs TRBV20-1 and TRBJ2-7, with D tentatively TRBD2 (5 bases). CDR1 DFQATT and CDR2 SNEGSKA come from the germline V gene (reference sequence). The CDR3 runs to 12 residues. The V and J ends lost 6 bases and 6 bases respectively, with 15 bases between them. DNA for the CDR3: TGCAGTGCCCCACTAGGGTTCAGCGAGCAGTACTTC. Translation: CSAPLGFSEQYF.

V gene TRBV4-2 combines with J gene TRBJ2-2; 7 bases agree with TRBD2. CDR1 is LGHNA, CDR2 YNFKEQ, per germline. The trim removed 1 base at V and 6 bases at J, leaving 14 bases unmatched. The CDR3 loop spans 18 amino acids. The CDR3 here is CASSQVSTSSNSPGELFF. As DNA, the CDR3 is TGTGCCAGCAGCCAAGTTTCGACTAGCTCTAATAGCCCCGGGGAGCTGTTTTTT.

This clonotype was detected ten times or more. This chain links TRBV4-2 with TRBJ2-1; 9 bases are shared with TRBD2. This CDR3 is built from 18 residues. V lost 4 bases and J lost 8; bases outside the gene matches: 18. From germline, CDR1 is LGHNA and CDR2 YNFKEQ. CDR3 region: CASSRVWASGIPEDEQFF. The CDR3 DNA sequence: TGTGCCAGCAGCCGCGTCTGGGCTAGCGGGATTCCGGAGGATGAGCAGTTCTTC.

This clonotype was counted only a few times. V is TRBV4-2 and J is TRBJ1-2; D gene unclear. CDR1 is LGHNA, CDR2 YNFKEQ, per germline. The CDR3 is made up of 15 amino acids. Trimming removed 4 bases from V and 4 bases from J, with 16 bases in between. The CDR3 DNA reads TGTGCCAGCAGCCCCCGCGGGCGGCAGCTCTATGGCTACACCTTC. Residues: CASSPRGRQLYGYTF.

This sequence joins TRBV5-4 and TRBJ1-2; D uncertain. This CDR3 has 13 amino acids. The V gene lost 0 bases and the J gene lost 5 bases, with 8 bases spanning the gap. The germline gives CDR1 SGHNT, CDR2 YYREEE (reference sequence). This CDR3 is CASSLDEGYGYTF. CDR3 nucleotide sequence: TGTGCCAGCAGCTTGGATGAGGGTTATGGCTACACCTTC.

This clonotype has a count of ten or more. This chain connects TRBV5-1 to TRBJ2-6; maybe TRBD2 (6 bases). This CDR3 has 16 amino acids. Germline CDR1 reads SGHRS; CDR2 reads YFSETQ. Trimming shortened V by 0 bases and J by 1 base, and 8 bases separated the two germline ends. In nucleotides, the CDR3 is TGCGCCAGCAGCTTGGCCGGGAGTTCTGGGGCCAACGTCCTGACTTTC. Translation gives CASSLAGSSGANVLTF.

The chain links TRBV6-5 to TRBJ2-7; tentatively, D is TRBD2 (6 bases). The CDR3 totals 14 residues. Per the germline V gene, CDR1 is MNHEY and CDR2 is SVGAGI. The V end lost 4 bases, the J end lost 7 bases, and 17 bases lay between the germline ends. The CDR3: CASSWGTLTREQYF. The DNA of the CDR3 is TGTGCCAGCAGTTGGGGGACTCTGACGAGGGAGCAGTACTTC.

The chain recombines TRBV9 with TRBJ1-1, with unresolved D. Between the trimmed V and J ends, which lost 4 bases and 0 bases, there was a span of 19 bases. The CDR3 contains 17 residues. Looked up from germline, CDR1 is SGDLS and CDR2 is YYNGEE. The CDR3 DNA is TGTGCCAGCAGCCCCCGCAGGTCGGCCCTCATGAACACTGAAGCTTTCTTT. Amino acids: CASSPRRSALMNTEAFF.

This chain links TRBV5-5 with TRBJ2-1; no clear D gene. Germline V gene data show CDR1 as SGHKS and CDR2 as YYEKEE (reference sequence). The CDR3 runs 12 residues. The V end was cut by 0 bases, the J end by 8 bases, with 6 bases between. CDR3 nucleotides: TGTGCCAGCAGCTTGGGGCGAGATGAGCAGTTCTTC. This codes for CASSLGRDEQFF.

This clonotype was counted between two and nine times. The V gene is TRBV27, the J gene TRBJ2-5; D is ambiguous. This CDR3 has 13 residues. V lost 2 bases and J lost 8, with 12 bases in between. Germline CDR1 reads MNHEY; CDR2 reads SMNVEV (reference sequence). The DNA for the CDR3 is TGTGCCAGCAGTTTAGGGCTCCTCCGTACCCAGTACTTC. This gives the protein CASSLGLLRTQYF.

This clonotype was observed many times. The V call is TRBV5-1, the J call TRBJ1-1; no definite D call. V dropped 1 base and J dropped 0 bases, with 10 bases sitting between them. The CDR3 is made up of 15 amino acids. Germline-derived CDR1 and CDR2 are SGHRS and YFSETQ. The CDR3 reads CASSLLGTMNTEAFF. The DNA for the CDR3 is TGCGCCAGCAGCTTGCTAGGCACGATGAACACTGAAGCTTTCTTT.

A few counts support this clonotype. The rearrangement joins TRBV30 to TRBJ1-1; D is perhaps TRBD1 (5 bases). V was shortened by 7 bases and J by 1 base, with 13 bases between the two germline ends. This CDR3 is built from 13 residues. CDR1 and CDR2 from the germline V gene are GTSNPN and SVGIG (reference sequence). The CDR3 spells CASEGRPNTEAFF. In DNA form, the CDR3 reads TGTGCCTCTGAGGGACGGCCGAACACTGAAGCTTTCTTT.

The rearrangement links TRBV7-6 to TRBJ2-1; the D gene is possibly TRBD1 (6 bases). Germline V gene sequence: CDR1 SGHVS, CDR2 FNYEAQ. The CDR3 sequence is 17 residues long. Trimming took off 1 base at V and 3 bases at J, with 16 bases between the two ends. For the CDR3, the DNA is TGTGCCAGCAGCTTAGAGTCGGCAGGGGCCTACTACAATGAGCAGTTCTTC. It yields the protein CASSLESAGAYYNEQFF.

This chain uses TRBV6-5 with TRBJ1-2, with 8 bases aligning to TRBD1. The CDR3 spans 14 residues. With 5 bases clipped from V and 8 bases from J, the junction kept 10 bases outside the gene matches. Germline loops: CDR1 MNHEY, CDR2 SVGAGI. The CDR3 reads CASSTDQGAGGYTF. CDR3 bases: TGTGCCAGCAGTACTGACCAGGGGGCTGGAGGCTACACCTTC.

The table lists this clonotype with a few counts. V and J are TRBV7-2 and TRBJ2-1; D call uncertain. Germline V gene sequence: CDR1 SGHTA, CDR2 FQGNSA. Between the trimmed V and J ends, which lost 5 bases and 12 bases, there was a span of 20 bases. This CDR3 contains 14 residues. CDR3 sequence: CASSPGSEPQRQFF. Here the CDR3 DNA reads TGTGCCAGCAGCCCCGGATCGGAGCCTCAACGGCAGTTCTTC.

The V call is TRBV18, the J call TRBJ1-3, with 7 bases matching TRBD1. V shed 3 bases and J 2 bases; nucleotides not matched to a gene: 4. Germline-derived CDR1 and CDR2 are KGHSH and LQKENI. The CDR3 totals 15 residues. The CDR3: CASSPTGDPGNTIYF. The CDR3, as DNA: TGTGCCAGCTCACCCACAGGGGATCCTGGAAACACCATATATTTT.